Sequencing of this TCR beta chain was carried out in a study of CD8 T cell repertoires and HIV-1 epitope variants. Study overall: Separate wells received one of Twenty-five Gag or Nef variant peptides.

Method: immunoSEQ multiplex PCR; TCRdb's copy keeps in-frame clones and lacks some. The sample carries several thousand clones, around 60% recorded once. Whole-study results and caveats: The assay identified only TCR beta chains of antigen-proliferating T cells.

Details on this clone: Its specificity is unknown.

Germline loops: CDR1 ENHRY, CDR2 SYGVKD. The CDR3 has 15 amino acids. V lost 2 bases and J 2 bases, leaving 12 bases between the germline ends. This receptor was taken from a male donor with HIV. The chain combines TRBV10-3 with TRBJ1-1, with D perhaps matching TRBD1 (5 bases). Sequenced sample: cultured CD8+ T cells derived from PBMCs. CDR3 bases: TGTGCCATCAGTGAGCCTACGACAGCCAACACTGAAGCTTTCTTT. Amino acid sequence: CAISEPTTANTEAFF.